This T cell receptor (beta chain) was retrieved from a study of cytomegalovirus exposure and HLA in healthy donors. Study at large: In a previous analysis, 120 million or so unique TCR beta sequences were found from about 190 million T cells. Roughly 80 million unique TCRs from HLA-typed donors made up an early data release. Regarding the study as a whole: Later analysis placed DRB1 highest and HLA-C lowest in TCR association rates, which differed by HLA locus. Later findings reportedly placed an Asian-associated ancestry cluster below the approximately 670-donor mean for N-insertions.

Germline V gene data show CDR1 as MNHEY and CDR2 as SMNVEV (reference sequence). Deletions cut 6 bases from V and 0 bases from J, with 20 bases between. This CDR3 contains 17 residues. With regard to this clone: Its specificity is not known.

13 Jbeta primers and 60 Vbeta primers were used for the PCR. The assay was immunoSEQ multiplex PCR, and TCRdb's table has in-frame clones only and misses some. The table shows under 170,000 clones, with around 79% occurring only once. This receptor was obtained from a human donor in good health. The V and J genes are TRBV27 and TRBJ1-2; a possible D gene is TRBD1 (6 bases). Sequenced material: PBMCs. In DNA, the CDR3 is TGTGCCAGCAGATCATCACTCTCCAGGGGTCCTAACTATGGCTACACCTTC. Its protein is CASRSSLSRGPNYGYTF.